This T cell receptor beta chain was profiled in a study of control samples from healthy donors and cancer patients. Repertoires were generated with immunoSEQ multiplex PCR, while TCRdb's copy carries only in-frame clones and drops some. This table has around 76,000 clones, roughly 94% appearing once. The CDR3 consists of 15 residues. Germline V gene data show CDR1 as PRHDT and CDR2 as FYEKMQ (reference sequence). Trimming at V came to 5 bases and at J to 2 bases, leaving 7 bases not matched to a gene. This rearrangement joins TRBV13 to TRBJ1-2; 8 bases line up with TRBD1. The source is a woman aged 35 to 49 in good health. The specimen was blood. CDR3 loop: CASSDRTGINYGYTF. The CDR3 region has the DNA TGTGCCAGCAGCGACAGGACAGGGATAAACTATGGCTACACCTTC.